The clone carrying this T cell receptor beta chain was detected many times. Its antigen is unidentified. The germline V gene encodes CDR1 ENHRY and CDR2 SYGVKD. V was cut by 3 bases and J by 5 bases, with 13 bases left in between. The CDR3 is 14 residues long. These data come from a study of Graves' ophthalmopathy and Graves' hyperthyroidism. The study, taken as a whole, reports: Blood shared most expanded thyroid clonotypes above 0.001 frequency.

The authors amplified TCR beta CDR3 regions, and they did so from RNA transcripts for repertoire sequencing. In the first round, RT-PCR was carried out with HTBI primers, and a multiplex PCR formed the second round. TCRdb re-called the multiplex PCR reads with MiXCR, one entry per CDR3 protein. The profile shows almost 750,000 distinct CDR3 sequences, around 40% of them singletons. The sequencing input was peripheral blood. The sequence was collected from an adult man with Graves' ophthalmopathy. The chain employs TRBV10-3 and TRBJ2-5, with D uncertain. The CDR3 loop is CAISDRQLGETQYF. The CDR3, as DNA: TGTGCCATCAGTGACCGGCAGCTCGGCGAGACCCAGTACTTC.